Shown below are 16 T cell receptor beta chains from a single sample sequenced in a study of T-cell memory formation after mild COVID-19. TCRdb reprocessed the 5' RACE reads via MiXCR and lists one record per CDR3 protein. The sample includes 470,000 or so distinct CDR3 sequences, more than 20% of them seen just once. Material: PBMCs or a T cell subset sorted from them (not recorded which). The receptor set was obtained from an adult woman who had mild COVID-19 (a few samples of this study predate the infection). Cell type and time point are not known.

J is TRBJ2-7 and V is TRBV12-3 or TRBV12-4; the D gene is possibly TRBD1 (6 bases). V dropped 7 bases and J dropped 1 base, with 17 bases sitting between them. The CDR3 is 15 residues long. CDR3 nucleotides: TGTGCCAGCACTCCCTCAGGGGATTCTTCCTACGAGCAGTACTTC. Encoded protein: CASTPSGDSSYEQYF.

This chain uses TRBV20-1 with TRBJ1-2; weak D call: TRBD1 (6 bases). Looked up from germline, CDR1 is DFQATT and CDR2 is SNEGSKA (reference sequence). The CDR3 has 13 amino acids. Trimming stripped 3 bases from V and 4 bases from J, with 12 bases between. The CDR3 protein is CSASTGTVYGYTF. CDR3 nucleotides: TGCAGTGCTAGTACAGGGACTGTCTATGGCTACACCTTC.

This clonotype was observed a handful of times. The chain is built from TRBV6-6 and TRBJ2-7, with D possibly being TRBD1 or TRBD2 (5 bases each). CDR1 is MNHNY and CDR2 is SVGAGI in the germline V gene (reference sequence). This CDR3 has 13 residues. The germline V and J ends were trimmed by 5 bases and 2 bases, with 10 bases remaining between them. CDR3 DNA: TGTGCCAGCAGTGGGGACGGCACCTACGAGCAGTACTTC. It specifies CASSGDGTYEQYF.

This clonotype was seen a few times. The chain employs TRBV6-5 and TRBJ2-1; 10 bases are a match to TRBD2. Per the germline V gene, CDR1 is MNHEY and CDR2 is SVGAGI. This CDR3 has 15 residues. Losses at the gene ends were 8 bases for V and 7 bases for J; bases not matched to a gene: 11. CDR3 sequence reads: CASGLGTSVSNEQFF. The CDR3 DNA is TGTGCCAGCGGGTTAGGGACTAGCGTTAGTAATGAGCAGTTCTTC.

This clonotype was observed a few times. The V call is TRBV30, the J call TRBJ2-7, with 12 bases matching TRBD2. The CDR3 extends over 13 amino acids. Germline trimming cut 7 bases from V and 2 bases from J; bases unmatched to any gene: 3. Germline CDR1 reads GTSNPN; CDR2 reads SVGIG (reference sequence). CDR3 coding DNA: TGTGCCTCATCTAGCGGGGGGGCCTACGAGCAGTACTTC. Its translation: CASSSGGAYEQYF.

The table lists this clonotype with a few counts. J is TRBJ1-2 and V is TRBV20-1, with no clear D. This CDR3 is 10 amino acids long. The V end lost 6 bases, the J end lost 3 bases, and 5 bases lay between the germline ends. CDR1 is DFQATT and CDR2 is SNEGSKA in the germline V gene (reference sequence). CDR3 DNA: TGCAGTGCCCCCGACTATGGCTACACCTTC. Amino acids: CSAPDYGYTF.

The V and J genes are TRBV7-8 and TRBJ2-1; tentatively, D is TRBD1 or TRBD2 (5 bases each). V gave up 3 bases and J gave up 5 bases, with 17 bases separating them. This CDR3 comprises 16 residues. Germline assignment: CDR1 SGHVS and CDR2 FQNEAQ. DNA for the CDR3: TGTGCCAGCAGCTTCACAGGCCACGGAGGAGACAATGAGCAGTTCTTC. Translating gives CASSFTGHGGDNEQFF.

V and J are TRBV30 and TRBJ2-7; perhaps TRBD1 as D (5 bases). The J call may not be correct, given that the DNA end is closer to TRBJ2-5. Germline V lookup: CDR1 GTSNPN, CDR2 SVGIG (reference sequence). The CDR3 covers 13 residues. CDR3 in amino acids: CAWRGAFQETQYF. The DNA for the CDR3 is TGTGCCTGGAGAGGGGCCTTCCAAGAGACCCAGTACTTC.

This clonotype was recorded a few times. The gene calls are TRBV7-9 and TRBJ2-3; D is perhaps TRBD1 (6 bases). The CDR3 is 17 amino acids. Trimming took 1 base from V and 2 from J, leaving 16 bases between them. The germline CDR1 and CDR2 sequences are SEHNR and FQNEAQ (reference sequence). CDR3 amino acids: CASSLGSQGISTDTQYF. The CDR3 DNA is TGTGCCAGCAGCTTAGGATCTCAGGGGATATCCACAGATACGCAGTATTTT.

The chain employs TRBV20-1 and TRBJ1-1; D possibly corresponds to TRBD1 (6 bases). Germline V gives CDR1 DFQATT, CDR2 SNEGSKA (reference sequence). V shed 6 bases and J shed 8 bases, with 16 bases lying between them. The CDR3 covers 12 residues. CDR3 DNA: TGCAGTGCGGCCGATCGGGGGCCCGAAGCTTTCTTT. It is translated as CSAADRGPEAFF.

This clonotype has a single count. The chain uses TRBV29-1 and TRBJ2-1; 7 bases match TRBD2. CDR1 and CDR2 from the germline V gene are SQVTM and ANQGSEA. J was trimmed by 9 bases and V by 0 bases; bases with no gene match: 5. This CDR3 is built from 13 residues. CDR3 loop: CSVEDWPSGEQFF. The CDR3, as DNA: TGCAGCGTTGAAGACTGGCCTAGCGGTGAGCAGTTCTTC.

The genes are TRBV5-1 and TRBJ2-2; TRBD1 aligns across 7 bases. Germline values: CDR1 SGHRS, CDR2 YFSETQ. The length of the CDR3 is 13 residues. Trimming at V came to 0 bases and at J to 7 bases, leaving 0 bases not matched to a gene. The CDR3 protein is CASSLDRGGELFF. DNA of the CDR3: TGCGCCAGCAGCTTGGACAGGGGCGGGGAGCTGTTTTTT.

The chain combines TRBV20-1 with TRBJ1-1; D call uncertain. Trimming cost V 3 bases and J 6 bases, with 11 bases left between them. The CDR3 sequence is 12 residues long. The V gene's germline CDR1 is DFQATT and CDR2 SNEGSKA (reference sequence). CDR3: CSARVGFAEAFF. Written as DNA, the CDR3 is TGCAGTGCTAGGGTCGGGTTCGCTGAAGCTTTCTTT.

This chain connects TRBV11-3 to TRBJ2-1; D is perhaps TRBD1 (6 bases). CDR3 length equals 14 residues. V lost 5 bases and J 8 bases, leaving 16 bases between the germline ends. The V gene's germline CDR1 is SGHNT and CDR2 YENEEA. The CDR3 is CASSLQTGRDEQFF. CDR3 sequence (DNA): TGTGCCAGCAGCCTCCAGACAGGTAGGGATGAGCAGTTCTTC.

CDR3 loop: CSARIAGGPRSYNEQFF. The CDR3 nucleotides are TGCAGTGCTAGAATAGCGGGAGGGCCCCGGTCCTACAATGAGCAGTTCTTC. This chain joins TRBV20-1 and TRBJ2-1; the match to TRBD2 covers 11 bases. Germline V lookup: CDR1 DFQATT, CDR2 SNEGSKA (reference sequence). J lost 1 base, V lost 2 bases, and 7 bases had no gene match. This CDR3 spans 17 amino acids.

This clonotype was seen repeatedly, ten times or more. The chain joins TRBV27 to TRBJ2-3, with TRBD2 as a possible D gene (5 bases). CDR1 and CDR2 (germline): MNHEY, SMNVEV (reference sequence). The V end was cut by 7 bases, the J end by 9 bases, with 14 bases between. The CDR3 is 12 residues long. CDR3 protein: CASTSIGGTQYF. The CDR3 nucleotides read TGTGCCAGCACCTCCATCGGCGGGACGCAGTATTTT.